The T cell receptor (beta chain) under discussion was sequenced for a study of shared clonotypes between healthy human individuals. CDR3 size: 11 residues. The V end was cut by 3 bases, the J end by 9 bases, with 6 bases between. The germline V gene encodes CDR1 SGHAT and CDR2 FQNNGV. Clones were sequenced by immunoSEQ multiplex PCR, and TCRdb holds only the in-frame ones, with some missing. The data show 550,000 to 700,000 clones, around 73% seen once. Worth noting for this clone: Other DNA sequences in this specimen translate into the identical CDR3.

The sequence was collected from a young woman in good health. Sequencing used memory CD4+ T cells sorted from blood. As for subset: CD45RA-negative fraction. The rearrangement uses TRBV11-2 and TRBJ2-1; maybe TRBD2 (6 bases). The CDR3 is CASSLGGEQFF. The CDR3 region has the DNA TGTGCCAGCAGCTTGGGGGGTGAGCAGTTCTTC.